The TCR beta chain described here comes from a study of blood T cell repertoires in COVID-19. In the study overall: There were acute and convalescent COVID-19 samples, and they came from the United States, Italy and Spain. T cells, B-cell-depleted T cells, or PBMCs provided the cDNA or gDNA that served as material.

The method was immunoSEQ multiplex PCR; TCRdb's version includes in-frame clones alone and lacks a portion of them. Of 60,000 to 75,000 clones listed, around nine tenths are singletons. The sequenced sample consisted of peripheral blood. This TCR was recovered from a human donor in a cohort sampled during active COVID-19.

In nucleotides, the CDR3 is TGTGCCAGTAGTATACCGCCGCGCTATGGCTACACCTTC. This translates into CASSIPPRYGYTF. The V gene is TRBV19, the J gene TRBJ1-2; D gene unclear. V was cut by 2 bases and J by 4 bases, with 8 bases left in between. The CDR3 loop spans 13 amino acids. The germline V gene encodes CDR1 LNHDA and CDR2 SQIVND (reference sequence).